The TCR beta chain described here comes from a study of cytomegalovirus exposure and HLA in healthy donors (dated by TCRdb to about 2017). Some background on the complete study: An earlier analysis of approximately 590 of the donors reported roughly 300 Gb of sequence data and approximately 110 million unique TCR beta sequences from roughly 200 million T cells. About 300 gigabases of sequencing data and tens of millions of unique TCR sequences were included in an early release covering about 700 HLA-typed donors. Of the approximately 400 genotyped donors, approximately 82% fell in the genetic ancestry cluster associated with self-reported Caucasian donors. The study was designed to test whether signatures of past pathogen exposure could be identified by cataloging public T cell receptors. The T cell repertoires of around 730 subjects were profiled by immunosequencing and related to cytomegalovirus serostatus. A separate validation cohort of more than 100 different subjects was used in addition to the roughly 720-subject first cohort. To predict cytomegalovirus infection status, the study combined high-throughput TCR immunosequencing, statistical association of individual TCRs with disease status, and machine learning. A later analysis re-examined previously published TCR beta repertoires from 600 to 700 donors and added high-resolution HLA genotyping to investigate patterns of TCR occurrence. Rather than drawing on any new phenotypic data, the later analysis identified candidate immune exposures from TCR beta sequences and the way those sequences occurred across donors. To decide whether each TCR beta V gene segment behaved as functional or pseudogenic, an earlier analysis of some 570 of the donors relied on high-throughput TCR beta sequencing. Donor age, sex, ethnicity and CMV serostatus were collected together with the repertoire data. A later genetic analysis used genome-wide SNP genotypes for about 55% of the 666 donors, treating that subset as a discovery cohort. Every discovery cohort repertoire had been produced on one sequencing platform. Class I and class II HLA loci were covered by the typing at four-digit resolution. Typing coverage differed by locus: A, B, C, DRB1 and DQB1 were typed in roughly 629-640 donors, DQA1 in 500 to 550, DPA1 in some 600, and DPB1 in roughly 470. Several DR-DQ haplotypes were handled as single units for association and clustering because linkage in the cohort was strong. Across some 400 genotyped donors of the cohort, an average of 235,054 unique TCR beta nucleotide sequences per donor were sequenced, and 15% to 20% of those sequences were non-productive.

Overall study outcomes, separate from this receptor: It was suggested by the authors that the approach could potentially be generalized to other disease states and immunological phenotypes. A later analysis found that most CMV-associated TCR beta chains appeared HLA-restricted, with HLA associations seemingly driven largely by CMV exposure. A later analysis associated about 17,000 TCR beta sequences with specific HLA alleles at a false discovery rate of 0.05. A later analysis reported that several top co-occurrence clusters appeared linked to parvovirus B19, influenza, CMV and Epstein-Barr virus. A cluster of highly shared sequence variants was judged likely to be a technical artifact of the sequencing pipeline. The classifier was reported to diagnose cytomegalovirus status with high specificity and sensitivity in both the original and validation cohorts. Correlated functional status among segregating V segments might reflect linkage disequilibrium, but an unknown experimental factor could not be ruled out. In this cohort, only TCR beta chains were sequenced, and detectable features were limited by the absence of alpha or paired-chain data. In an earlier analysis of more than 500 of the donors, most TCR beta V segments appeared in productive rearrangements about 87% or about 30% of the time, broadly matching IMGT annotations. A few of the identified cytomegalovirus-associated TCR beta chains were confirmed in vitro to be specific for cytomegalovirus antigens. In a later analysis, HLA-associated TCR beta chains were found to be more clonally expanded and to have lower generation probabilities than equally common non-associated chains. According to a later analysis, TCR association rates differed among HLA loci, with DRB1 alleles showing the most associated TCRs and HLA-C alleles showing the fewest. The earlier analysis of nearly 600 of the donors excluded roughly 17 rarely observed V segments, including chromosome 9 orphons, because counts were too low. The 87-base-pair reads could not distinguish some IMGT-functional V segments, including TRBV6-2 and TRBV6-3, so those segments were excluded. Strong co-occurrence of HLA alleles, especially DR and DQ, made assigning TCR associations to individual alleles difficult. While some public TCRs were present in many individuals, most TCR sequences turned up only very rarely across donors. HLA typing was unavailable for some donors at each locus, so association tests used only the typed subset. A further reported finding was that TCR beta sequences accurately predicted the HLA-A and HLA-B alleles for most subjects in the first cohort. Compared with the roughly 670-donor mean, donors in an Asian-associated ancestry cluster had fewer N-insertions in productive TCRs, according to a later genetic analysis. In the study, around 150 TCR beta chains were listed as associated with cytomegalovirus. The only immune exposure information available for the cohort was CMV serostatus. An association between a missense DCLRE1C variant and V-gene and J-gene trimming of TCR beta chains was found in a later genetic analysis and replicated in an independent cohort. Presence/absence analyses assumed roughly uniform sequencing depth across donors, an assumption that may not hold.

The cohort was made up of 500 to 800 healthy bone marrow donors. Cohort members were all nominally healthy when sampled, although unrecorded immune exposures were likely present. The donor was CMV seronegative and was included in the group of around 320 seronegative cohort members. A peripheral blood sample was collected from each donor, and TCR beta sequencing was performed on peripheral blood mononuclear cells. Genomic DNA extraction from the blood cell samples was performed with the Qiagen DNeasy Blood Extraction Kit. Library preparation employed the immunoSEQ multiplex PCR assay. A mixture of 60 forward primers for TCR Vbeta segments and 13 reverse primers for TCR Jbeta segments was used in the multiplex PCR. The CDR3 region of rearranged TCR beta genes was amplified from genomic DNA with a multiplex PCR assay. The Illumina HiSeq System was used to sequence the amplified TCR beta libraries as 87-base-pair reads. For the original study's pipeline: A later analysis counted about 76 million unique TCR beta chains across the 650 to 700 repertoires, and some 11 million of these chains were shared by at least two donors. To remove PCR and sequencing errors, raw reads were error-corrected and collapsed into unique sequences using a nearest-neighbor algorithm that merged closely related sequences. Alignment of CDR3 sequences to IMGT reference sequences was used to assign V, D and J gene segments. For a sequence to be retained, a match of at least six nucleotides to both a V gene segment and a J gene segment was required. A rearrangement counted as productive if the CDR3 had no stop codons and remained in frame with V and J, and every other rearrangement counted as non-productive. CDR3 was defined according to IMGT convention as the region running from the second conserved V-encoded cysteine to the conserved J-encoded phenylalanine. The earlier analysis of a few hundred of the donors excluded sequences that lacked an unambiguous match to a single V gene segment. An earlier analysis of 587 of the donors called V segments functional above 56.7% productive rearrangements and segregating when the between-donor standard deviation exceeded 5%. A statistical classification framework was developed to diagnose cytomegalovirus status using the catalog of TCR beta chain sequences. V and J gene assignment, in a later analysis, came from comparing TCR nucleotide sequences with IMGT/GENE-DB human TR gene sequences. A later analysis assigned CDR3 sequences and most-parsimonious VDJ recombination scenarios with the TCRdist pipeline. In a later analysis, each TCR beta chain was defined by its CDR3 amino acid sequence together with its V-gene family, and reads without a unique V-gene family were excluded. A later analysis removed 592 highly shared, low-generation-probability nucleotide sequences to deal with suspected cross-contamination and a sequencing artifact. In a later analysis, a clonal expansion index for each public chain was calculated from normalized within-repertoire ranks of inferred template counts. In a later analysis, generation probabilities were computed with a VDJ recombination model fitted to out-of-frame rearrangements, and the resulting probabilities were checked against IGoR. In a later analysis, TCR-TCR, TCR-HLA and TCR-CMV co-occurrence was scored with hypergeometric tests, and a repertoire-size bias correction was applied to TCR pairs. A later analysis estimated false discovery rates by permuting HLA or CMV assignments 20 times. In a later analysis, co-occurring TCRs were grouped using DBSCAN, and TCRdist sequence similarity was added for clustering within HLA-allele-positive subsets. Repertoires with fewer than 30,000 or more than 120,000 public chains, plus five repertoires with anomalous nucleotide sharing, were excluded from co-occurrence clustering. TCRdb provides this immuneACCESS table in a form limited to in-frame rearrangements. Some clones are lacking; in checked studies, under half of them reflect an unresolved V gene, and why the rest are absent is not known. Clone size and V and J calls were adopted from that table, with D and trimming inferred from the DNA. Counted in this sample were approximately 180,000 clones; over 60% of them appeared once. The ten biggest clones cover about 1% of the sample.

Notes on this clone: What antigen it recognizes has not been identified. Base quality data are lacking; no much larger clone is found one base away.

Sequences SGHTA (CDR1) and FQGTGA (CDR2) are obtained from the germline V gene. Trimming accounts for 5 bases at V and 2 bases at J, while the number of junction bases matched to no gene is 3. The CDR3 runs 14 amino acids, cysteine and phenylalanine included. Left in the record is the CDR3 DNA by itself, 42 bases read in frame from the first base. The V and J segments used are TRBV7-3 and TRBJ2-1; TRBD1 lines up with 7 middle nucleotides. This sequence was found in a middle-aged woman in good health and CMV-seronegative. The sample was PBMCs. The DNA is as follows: TGTGCCAGCAGCATTACAGGGGCCTACAATGAGCAGTTCTTC. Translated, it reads CASSITGAYNEQFF.